The 11 T cell receptor beta chains presented below share a single source sample, sequenced in a study of regulatory T cells in long-lasting Graves disease. This sample's time point: newly diagnosed GD, antithyroid drugs for less than 3 months. Scientists built the TCR library using RNA that was extracted from PBMCs. Combining iRepertoire HTBI primers with Arm-PCR of CDR3 regions, the authors built TCR beta libraries. MiXCR, run by TCRdb on the multiplex PCR reads, gives a single entry per CDR3 protein. The sample has about 540,000 distinct CDR3 sequences, around an eighth seen once. This sample was also put to use in a study of T cells in Graves' hyperthyroidism and ophthalmopathy.

The starting material was peripheral blood mononuclear cells (PBMCs), obtained at new diagnosis, from a patient treated with antithyroid drugs. Receptors originate from a man aged 30-40 years with Graves disease.

This clonotype came up many times. The rearrangement uses TRBV7-9 and TRBJ2-7; no definite D call. CDR3 length: 13 residues. CDR1 is SEHNR and CDR2 is FQNEAQ in the germline V gene (reference sequence). Between the trimmed V and J ends, which lost 4 bases and 3 bases, there was a span of 10 bases. Here the CDR3 reads CASSSRAYYEQYF. DNA for the CDR3: TGTGCCAGCAGCTCCCGGGCCTACTACGAGCAGTACTTC.

The table lists this clonotype with many counts. The chain recombines TRBV29-1 with TRBJ1-2; D is unresolved. V was cut by 6 bases and J by 6 bases, with 20 bases left in between. Germline V gene lookup returns CDR1 SQVTM and CDR2 ANQGSEA. The CDR3 totals 14 residues. CDR3 residues: CSVRSGEVAHGYTF. In DNA, the CDR3 is TGCAGCGTCCGCAGCGGGGAGGTTGCTCATGGCTACACCTTC.

This clonotype was observed many times. The CDR3 reads CAWRLLPSGNNEQFF. The CDR3 DNA follows: TGTGCCTGGAGGCTGCTGCCTAGCGGAAACAATGAGCAGTTCTTC. The V gene is TRBV30, the J gene TRBJ2-1; TRBD2 matches 7 bases. This CDR3 is built from 15 residues. V gave up 3 bases and J gave up 5 bases; unmatched junction bases: 10. Germline V gene sequence: CDR1 GTSNPN, CDR2 SVGIG (reference sequence).

In regard to this clonotype: This may be a read error: a much more frequent sequence differs by one nucleotide. The chain carries TRBV2 and TRBJ2-2, with 9 bases aligning to TRBD2. V dropped 6 bases and J dropped 2; count of bases not matched to a gene: 4. Germline CDR1 SNHLY, CDR2 FYNNEI. This CDR3 comprises 15 residues. CDR3 loop: CASRVAGVNTGELFF. CDR3 sequence (DNA): TGTGCCAGCAGAGTAGCGGGAGTCAACACCGGGGAGCTGTTTTTT.

This clonotype was observed a handful of times. The chain couples TRBV30 to TRBJ2-1, with 7 bases that match TRBD2. J was trimmed by 3 bases and V by 5 bases; bases with no gene match: 19. There are 18 residues in the CDR3. Germline CDR1 is GTSNPN and CDR2 is SVGIG (reference sequence). Written as DNA, the CDR3 is TGTGCCTGGCCCACGGGACTATGGCAGAAGGGACTCTACAATGAGCAGTTCTTC. Translating it yields CAWPTGLWQKGLYNEQFF.

This clonotype came up many times. The CDR3 sequence: CSAMMNRVGYGYTF. The CDR3 bases are TGCAGTGCTATGATGAACAGGGTAGGCTATGGCTACACCTTC. The rearrangement uses TRBV20-1 and TRBJ1-2; the D gene is possibly TRBD1 (6 bases). This CDR3 spans 14 amino acids. V lost 4 bases, J lost 4 bases, and 16 bases lay in between. Germline V lookup: CDR1 DFQATT, CDR2 SNEGSKA (reference sequence).

This chain uses TRBV3-1 with TRBJ2-1, with D unclear. CDR1 LGHDT and CDR2 YNNKEL come from the germline V gene (reference sequence). Trimming removed 0 bases from V and 3 bases from J, with 15 bases in between. CDR3 length: 17 residues. For the CDR3, the DNA is TGTGCCAGCAGCCAAGAGTGGCTGGAGCAATTCTACAATGAGCAGTTCTTC. Translating gives CASSQEWLEQFYNEQFF.

In regard to this clonotype: This sequence may be a read error, since a much larger clone differs from it by one base. The rearrangement joins TRBV6-1 to TRBJ2-1; 13 nucleotides line up with TRBD2. Unmatched junction bases numbered 4, after V lost 4 bases and J lost 7 bases. Germline V gives CDR1 MNHNS, CDR2 SASEGT. This CDR3 has 15 residues. CDR3 coding DNA: TGTGCCAGCAGTGGAGGGACTAGCGGGAAGAATGAGCAGTTCTTC. It translates to CASSGGTSGKNEQFF.

J is TRBJ2-6 and V is TRBV12-5; TRBD1 agrees at 7 bases. Unmatched junction bases numbered 9, after V lost 7 bases and J lost 0 bases. The CDR3 loop spans 17 amino acids. Germline CDR1 LGHNT, CDR2 FRNRAP. CDR3 DNA sequence: TGTGCTAGTGCCCCGGGACAGTTCTTCTCTGGGGCCAACGTCCTGACTTTC. Protein sequence: CASAPGQFFSGANVLTF.

This clonotype has a handful of counts. The CDR3 sequence is CASSFGQGVGSPLHF. The CDR3 nucleotides are TGTGCCAGCAGCTTCGGACAGGGGGTTGGATCACCCCTCCACTTT. The chain uses TRBV5-6 and TRBJ1-6, with 10 bases lining up with TRBD1. With 2 bases clipped from V and 10 bases from J, the junction kept 6 bases outside the gene matches. The germline CDR1 and CDR2 sequences are SGHDT and YYEEEE. The CDR3 runs 15 residues.

This clonotype was observed at least ten times. This chain uses TRBV11-2 with TRBJ2-2; D is undetermined. There are 15 residues in the CDR3. Germline V gene data show CDR1 as SGHAT and CDR2 as FQNNGV. Trimming shortened V by 5 bases and J by 0 bases, and 10 bases separated the two germline ends. CDR3 region: CASSPRTANTGELFF. The CDR3, as DNA: TGTGCCAGCAGCCCCCGGACGGCGAACACCGGGGAGCTGTTTTTT.